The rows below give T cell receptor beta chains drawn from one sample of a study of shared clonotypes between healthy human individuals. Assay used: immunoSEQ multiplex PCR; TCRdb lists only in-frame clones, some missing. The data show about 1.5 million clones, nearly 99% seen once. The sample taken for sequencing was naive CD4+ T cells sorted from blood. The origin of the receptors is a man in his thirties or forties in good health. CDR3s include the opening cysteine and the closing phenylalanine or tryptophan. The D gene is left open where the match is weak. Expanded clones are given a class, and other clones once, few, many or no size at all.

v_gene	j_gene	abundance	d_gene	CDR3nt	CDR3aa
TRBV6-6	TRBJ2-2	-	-	TGTGCCAGCAGTCCCCTAGAGGCAACCGGGGAGCTGTTTTTT	CASSPLEATGELFF
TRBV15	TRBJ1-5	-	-	TGTGCCACCAGCAGAGGCCCTAGGGGAGGGACACTTCATCAGCCCCAGCATTTT	CATSRGPRGGTLHQPQHF
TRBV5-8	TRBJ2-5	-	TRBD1	TGTGCCAGCAGTATAGCCTGGGGACAGGGACGGGAGACCCAGTACTTC	CASSIAWGQGRETQYF
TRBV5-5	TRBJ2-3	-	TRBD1	TGTGCCAGCAGCGAGGGACAGGTTTTAGATACGCAGTATTTT	CASSEGQVLDTQYF
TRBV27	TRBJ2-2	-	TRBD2	TGTGCCAGCAGTTACGATCCACTAGCGGCGAACACCGGGGAGCTGTTTTTT	CASSYDPLAANTGELFF
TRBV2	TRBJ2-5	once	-	TGTGCCAGCAGTGGGGCGGATCAAGAGACCCAGTACTTC	CASSGADQETQYF
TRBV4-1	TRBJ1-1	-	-	TGCGCCAGCAGCCAAGAAAGGGCCATGAACACTGAAGCTTTCTTT	CASSQERAMNTEAFF
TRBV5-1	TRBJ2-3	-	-	TGCGCCAGCAGCTTGGGACAAGGGAAGCAGTATTTT	CASSLGQGKQYF
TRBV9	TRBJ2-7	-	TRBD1	TGTGCCAGCAGCGCCGGGACAGGGTCCGAGCAGTACTTC	CASSAGTGSEQYF
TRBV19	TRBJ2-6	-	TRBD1	TGTGCCAGTAGTTGGGACAGGGGGATCTCTGGGGCCAACGTCCTGACTTTC	CASSWDRGISGANVLTF
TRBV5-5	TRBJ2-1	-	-	TGTGCCAGCAGCTTCGCCGGGACCCATAACAATGAGCAGTTCTTC	CASSFAGTHNNEQFF
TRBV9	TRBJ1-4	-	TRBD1	TGTGCCAGCAGTCGACAGGGGACGGCTGAAAAACTGTTTTTT	CASSRQGTAEKLFF
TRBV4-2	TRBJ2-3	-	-	TGTGCCAGCAGCCAAGCCGGGACCCGGGGTCCAGATACGCAGTATTTT	CASSQAGTRGPDTQYF
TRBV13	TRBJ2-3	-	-	TGTGCCAGCAGCCCGCGGGGTTCCTTGGGGCAGTATTTT	CASSPRGSLGQYF
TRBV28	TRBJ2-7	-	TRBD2	TGTGCCAGCAGCCAACTAGCGGGAGGGGGTTTTCACGAGCAGTACTTC	CASSQLAGGGFHEQYF
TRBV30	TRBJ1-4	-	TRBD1	TGTGCCTGGAGTCGGACAGGGCCACGAGAAAAACTGTTTTTT	CAWSRTGPREKLFF
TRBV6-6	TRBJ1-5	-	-	TGTGCCAGCCATAACGAGAGAAAGCAGCCCCAGCATTTT	CASHNERKQPQHF
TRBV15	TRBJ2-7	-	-	TGTGCCACCAGCAGAGGGGATCTAACGGGGCGCAACGAGCAGTACTTC	CATSRGDLTGRNEQYF
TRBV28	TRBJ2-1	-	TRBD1	TGTGCCAGCAGTTTCGACAGGGGCTACAATGAGCAGTTCTTC	CASSFDRGYNEQFF
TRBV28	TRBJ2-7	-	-	TGTGCCAGCAGTTTACTGGGCGCAGGGAGCGCCTACGAGCAGTACTTC	CASSLLGAGSAYEQYF
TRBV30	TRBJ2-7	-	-	TGTGCCTGGAGTGAGGGGGGTAGAAGACCGGGACAGATCATCCACGAGCAGTACTTC	CAWSEGGRRPGQIIHEQYF
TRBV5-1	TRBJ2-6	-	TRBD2	TGCGCCAGCAGCTTGGAGGGCGGGGGCTCTGGGGCCAACGTCCTGACTTTC	CASSLEGGGSGANVLTF
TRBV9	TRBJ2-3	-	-	TGTGCCAGCAGCTTAACGGGTTCCCCGAGCACAGATACGCAGTATTTT	CASSLTGSPSTDTQYF
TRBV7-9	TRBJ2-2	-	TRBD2	TGTGCCAGCAGCGAGAGCTATGGTACTAGCGGGAGGATGACCGGGGAGCTGTTTTTT	CASSESYGTSGRMTGELFF
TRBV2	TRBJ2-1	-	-	TGTGCCAGCAGTCCCACAGTCTACAATGAGCAGTTCTTC	CASSPTVYNEQFF
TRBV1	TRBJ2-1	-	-	TGCACCAGGCCAGGGGCTAGCTCCTACAATGAGCAGTTCTTC	CTRPGASSYNEQFF
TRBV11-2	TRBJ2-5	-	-	TGTGCCAGCCACGGTGTGGGTGAGACCCAGTACTTC	CASHGVGETQYF
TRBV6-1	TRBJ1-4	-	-	TGTGCCAGCAAACAGGGTATGCTGTCTAATGAAAAACTGTTTTTT	CASKQGMLSNEKLFF
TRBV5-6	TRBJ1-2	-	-	TGTGCCAGCAGCCTACAGGCTGGCTACACCTTC	CASSLQAGYTF
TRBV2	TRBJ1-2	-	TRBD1	TGTGCCAGCACCGAAGGGGACAGGGACATCTATGGCTACACCTTC	CASTEGDRDIYGYTF
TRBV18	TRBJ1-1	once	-	TGTGCCAGCTCACCGAGCGGGGGGGCCACTGAAGCTTTCTTT	CASSPSGGATEAFF
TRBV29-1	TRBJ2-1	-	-	TGCAGCGTTGAAGGGGGGGACCAGACCTACAATGAGCAGTTCTTC	CSVEGGDQTYNEQFF
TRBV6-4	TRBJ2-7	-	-	TGTGCCAGCAACAGACCAAGACTCCTCAGCTCCTACGAGCAGTACTTC	CASNRPRLLSSYEQYF
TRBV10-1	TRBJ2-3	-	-	TGCGCCAGCCAGGTCCACAGTGGGCAGTATTTT	CASQVHSGQYF
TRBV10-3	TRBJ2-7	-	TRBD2	TGTGCCATCAGTGAGTGGAAGGGACTAGCGGGAGATAATACGCAGGAGCAGTACTTC	CAISEWKGLAGDNTQEQYF
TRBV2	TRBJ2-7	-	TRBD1	TGTGCCAGCAGCTACGGGACAGGGTCCTACGAGCAGTACTTC	CASSYGTGSYEQYF
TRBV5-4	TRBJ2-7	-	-	TGTGCCAGCAGCCCGACTCCCGTAACGTCCTCCGAGCAGTACTTC	CASSPTPVTSSEQYF
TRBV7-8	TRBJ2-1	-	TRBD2	TGTGCCAGCAGCCCTCCACGGACTAGCGGGAGTTTCGATGAGCAGTTCTTC	CASSPPRTSGSFDEQFF
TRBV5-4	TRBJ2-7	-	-	TGTGCCAGCAGTGGGGCCGGGACCTCCCCCAACGAGCAGTACTTC	CASSGAGTSPNEQYF
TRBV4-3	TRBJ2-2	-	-	TGCGCCAGCAGCCAAGTTGTGTTAGACCGGGGGGAGCTGTTTTTT	CASSQVVLDRGELFF
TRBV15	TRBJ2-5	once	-	TGTGCCACCAGCAGAGTTCGAGAGACCCAGTACTTC	CATSRVRETQYF
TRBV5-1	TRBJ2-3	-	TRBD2	TGCGCCAGCAGCTTGGGGTCTAGCGGGAGGGATACGCAGTATTTT	CASSLGSSGRDTQYF
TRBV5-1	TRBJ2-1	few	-	TGCGCCAGCAGCTTAGGGAGCTCCTACAATGAGCAGTTCTTC	CASSLGSSYNEQFF
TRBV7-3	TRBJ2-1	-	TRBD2	TGTGCCAGCAGCGGAGGGACTAGTCACAATGAGCAGTTCTTC	CASSGGTSHNEQFF
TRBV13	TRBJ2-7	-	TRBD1	TGTGCCAGCAGGGGGGACAGCCCGTACGAGCAGTACTTC	CASRGDSPYEQYF
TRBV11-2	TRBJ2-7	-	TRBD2	TGTGCCAGCAGCTTAGTGGGCGGGTTAGCGGGAGTTCACGAGCAGTACTTC	CASSLVGGLAGVHEQYF
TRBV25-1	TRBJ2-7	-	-	TGTGCCAGCAGTGATGCTTCAACCTACGAGCAGTACTTC	CASSDASTYEQYF
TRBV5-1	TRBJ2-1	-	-	TGCGCCAGCAGCTTGGGACTCTCCTTTCCCTACAATGAGCAGTTCTTC	CASSLGLSFPYNEQFF
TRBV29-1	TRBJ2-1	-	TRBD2	TGCAGCGTCTGGACTAGCGGGAGTCCCAATGAGCAGTTCTTC	CSVWTSGSPNEQFF
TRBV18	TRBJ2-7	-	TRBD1	TGTGCCAGCTCGTCGACAGGGGGCGAGCAGTACTTC	CASSSTGGEQYF
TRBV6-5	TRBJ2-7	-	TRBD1	TGTGCCAGCAGCTCTCGAGAGGACAGGTCTCGGGAGCAGTACTTC	CASSSREDRSREQYF
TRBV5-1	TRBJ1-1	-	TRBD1	TGCGCCAGCAGCTCGACAGGGCTTAACACTGAAGCTTTCTTT	CASSSTGLNTEAFF
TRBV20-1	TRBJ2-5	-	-	TGCAGTGTTACAAAAGAGACCCAGTACTTC	CSVTKETQYF
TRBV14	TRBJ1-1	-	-	TGTGCCAGCAGCCACGGGGGGCTCACTGAAGCTTTCTTT	CASSHGGLTEAFF
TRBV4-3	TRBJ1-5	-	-	TGCGCCAGCAGCCAAGCCGGAAGGCAGCCCCAGCATTTT	CASSQAGRQPQHF
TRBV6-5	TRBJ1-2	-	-	TGTGCCAGCAGTGACAGTAACTATGGCTACACCTTC	CASSDSNYGYTF
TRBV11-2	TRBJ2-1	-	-	TGTGCCAGCAGCGGGAGTATGTACAATGAGCAGTTCTTC	CASSGSMYNEQFF
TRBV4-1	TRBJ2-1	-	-	TGCGCCAGCAGCCAAGTAGGGAGCAGGAGCTCCTACAATGAGCAGTTCTTC	CASSQVGSRSSYNEQFF
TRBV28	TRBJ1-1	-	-	TGTGCCAGCATTCGAAGCGCGGTGAACACTGAAGCTTTCTTT	CASIRSAVNTEAFF
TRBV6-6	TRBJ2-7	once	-	TGTGCCAGCAGTTCGGGCAAATCCTACGAGCAGTACTTC	CASSSGKSYEQYF